This T cell receptor (beta chain) appears in the sequencing data of a study of T cell changes during pregnancy in multiple sclerosis. With 10 bases removed from V and 4 bases from J, the gap between germline ends came to 26 bases. This CDR3 has 16 amino acids. Germline-derived CDR1 and CDR2 are SGHNT and YYREEE (reference sequence). The table came from immunoSEQ multiplex PCR; TCRdb's copy has only in-frame clones and leaves some out. The sample has more than 45,000 clones, around 92% seen once. The TCR was taken from a female donor with multiple sclerosis, enrolled in a pregnancy study. The specimen comprised CD4+ T cells from peripheral blood mononuclear cells, sampled after pregnancy. The chain is built from TRBV5-4 and TRBJ1-1; TRBD1 might be the D (6 bases). Here the CDR3 reads CAGRNTGMGLATEAFF. Here the CDR3 DNA reads TGTGCCGGGCGGAATACAGGGATGGGGTTGGCCACTGAAGCTTTCTTT.